This section outlines one TCR beta chain sequence together with its context. In germline, CDR1 is KGHSY, CDR2 FQNENV. Trimming shortened V by 4 bases and J by 7 bases, and 17 bases separated the two germline ends. This CDR3 has 15 residues. The sample originates from a study of blood T cell repertoires in COVID-19. Background on the study: T cells, B-cell-depleted T cells, or PBMCs supplied cDNA or gDNA.

In the original workflow: Amplification with reference gene primers provided the estimates of nucleated cell counts. The data were produced by immunoSEQ multiplex PCR, yet TCRdb's version contains in-frame clones alone and is incomplete. The DNA was the basis for D and trimming; V, J and clone size are from that table. The sample yields fewer than 90,000 clones, 70% to 90% seen once. The sequenced sample consisted of peripheral blood. The clonotype comes from a man between 65 and 85 years old with acute or convalescent COVID-19. V and J are TRBV16 and TRBJ1-5; D is perhaps TRBD1 (5 bases). Here the CDR3 DNA reads TGTGCCAGCAGCCCCGGGGGGAGTACTGCACAGCCCCAGCATTTT. Protein product: CASSPGGSTAQPQHF.